This TCR beta chain was recovered during a study of regulatory T cells in long-lasting Graves disease. From germline, CDR1 is SGHTA and CDR2 FQGTGA. The J segment lost 5 bases and the V segment lost 0 bases, leaving 3 bases of the junction unmatched. This CDR3 comprises 16 residues. Regarding time point: persistent/refractory GD, antithyroid drugs over 5 years with positive TRAb. From RNA extracted from PBMCs, the TCR library was made. Diagnosis followed American Thyroid Association guidelines for Graves' disease. Study outcomes and limitations: Accuracy was possibly reduced by small sample size. Newly diagnosed disease favored TRBV20-1 and TRBJ2-1 over persistent disease. Persistent Graves' disease cases displayed lower TCR diversity than newly diagnosed ones.

Libraries of TCR beta came from iRepertoire HTBI primers plus Arm-PCR of CDR3 regions. TCRdb processed the multiplex PCR reads anew with MiXCR; each CDR3 protein has one entry. Of more than 650,000 distinct CDR3 sequences detected, around 32% appear once; the ten largest clones hold about two fifths. This clonotype was seen more than once but under ten times. Its specificity is not known. The chain uses TRBV7-3 and TRBJ2-5; 13 bases agree with TRBD2. This TCR was sampled from a female donor with Graves disease. Sequencing used peripheral blood mononuclear cells (PBMCs), obtained when the disease was refractory, from a patient treated with antithyroid drugs. Here the CDR3 reads CASSLTGLAGVETQYF. In DNA, the CDR3 is TGTGCCAGCAGCTTAACAGGACTAGCGGGAGTGGAGACCCAGTACTTC.